One sample yielded the 20 T cell receptor beta chains listed below, sequenced in a study of T cells in Graves' hyperthyroidism and ophthalmopathy. Regions amplified from RNA transcripts were the TCR beta CDR3 regions. The HTBI set primed first-round TCR CDR3 RT-PCR. TCRdb re-called the multiplex PCR reads with MiXCR, one entry per CDR3 protein. Here the sample spans 100,000 to 140,000 distinct CDR3 sequences, roughly 15% being singletons. Sequencing was done on a sample of blood. The source of these receptors is a woman between 50 and 59 years old with Graves' hyperthyroidism.

This clonotype was found many times. The gene calls are TRBV6-1 and TRBJ1-1, with D perhaps matching TRBD1 (6 bases). Germline values: CDR1 MNHNS, CDR2 SASEGT. Trimming removed 7 bases at V and 9 bases at J, with 12 bases between. The CDR3 extends over 11 amino acids. In nucleotides, the CDR3 is TGTGCCAGCAAAACCCGGGACAAAGCTTTCTTT. The encoded protein is CASKTRDKAFF.

V gene TRBV10-3 combines with J gene TRBJ2-7; the match to TRBD1 covers 9 bases. Germline-derived CDR1 and CDR2 are ENHRY and SYGVKD. CDR3 length: 16 residues. Trimming took 10 bases from V and 7 from J; bases not matched to a gene: 20. CDR3 sequence (DNA): TGTGCCACCTCCGTGGGACAGGGTGGTGTGGTAGGAGAGCAGTACGTC. This translates into CATSVGQGGVVGEQYV.

In its sample, this clonotype was seen many times. The chain carries TRBV30 and TRBJ2-3, with D perhaps matching TRBD2 (6 bases). Trimming removed 6 bases from V and 2 bases from J, with 12 bases in between. CDR1 is GTSNPN, CDR2 SVGIG, per germline (reference sequence). This CDR3 is 13 amino acids long. CDR3 residues: CACSSGSTDTQYF. The CDR3 nucleotides read TGTGCCTGTTCAAGCGGGTCCACAGATACGCAGTATTTT.

There are many counts of this clonotype. This chain connects TRBV7-8 to TRBJ2-5; D assignment may be TRBD1 or TRBD2 (5 bases each). The CDR3 totals 15 residues. Trimming shortened V by 5 bases and J by 2 bases, and 15 bases separated the two germline ends. The V gene's germline CDR1 is SGHVS and CDR2 FQNEAQ. CDR3 sequence reads: CASSPWGSLQETQYF. In DNA, the CDR3 is TGTGCCAGCAGCCCCTGGGGGTCTCTACAAGAGACCCAGTACTTC.

The genes are TRBV18 and TRBJ2-5; TRBD2 aligns across 13 bases. After removal of 5 bases from V and 3 bases from J, the junction contained 0 bases not matched to a gene. Germline V gene data show CDR1 as KGHSH and CDR2 as LQKENI. CDR3 size: 14 residues. The CDR3 protein is CASSGLAGEETQYF. The CDR3 DNA is TGTGCCAGCTCAGGACTAGCGGGAGAAGAGACCCAGTACTTC. The whole variable domain, filled in from reference TRBV18 and TRBJ2-5, reads NAGVMQNPRHLVRRRGQEARLRCSPMKGHSHVYWYRQLPEEGLKFMVYLQKENIIDESGMPKERFSAEFPKEGPSILRIQQVVRGDSAAYFCASSGLAGEETQYFGPGTRLLVL.

This clonotype has ten or more counts. The V and J genes are TRBV20-1 and TRBJ1-5; D is possibly TRBD1 (6 bases). Germline V gene data show CDR1 as DFQATT and CDR2 as SNEGSKA (reference sequence). Trimming took off 0 bases at V and 8 bases at J, with 17 bases between the two ends. The CDR3 consists of 15 residues. In DNA form, the CDR3 reads TGCAGTGCTAGAGATTCAGGGGCAGGGTTGGAGCCCCAGCATTTT. Its protein is CSARDSGAGLEPQHF.

This clonotype came up a few times. The chain recombines TRBV13 with TRBJ1-5; 7 bases match TRBD1. The CDR3 spans 15 residues. Germline CDR1 PRHDT, CDR2 FYEKMQ (reference sequence). Unmatched junction bases numbered 4, after V lost 4 bases and J lost 1 base. CDR3 loop: CASSSGTESNQPQHF. CDR3 DNA sequence: TGTGCCAGCAGCTCCGGGACAGAGAGCAATCAGCCCCAGCATTTT.

This clonotype was seen at least ten times. This chain links TRBV6-5 with TRBJ1-3; 10 nucleotides align to TRBD1. Losses at the gene ends were 0 bases for V and 0 bases for J; bases not matched to a gene: 2. The germline gives CDR1 MNHEY, CDR2 SVGAGI. The CDR3 contains 17 residues. The CDR3 DNA sequence: TGTGCCAGCAGTTACTCGGGACAGGGGCACTCTGGAAACACCATATATTTT. It is translated as CASSYSGQGHSGNTIYF.

This clonotype was counted ten times or more. V usage is TRBV2 and J usage is TRBJ1-5; D is unclear. CDR3 length: 15 amino acids. Trimming removed 4 bases at V and 4 bases at J, with 14 bases between. CDR1 and CDR2 from the germline V gene are SNHLY and FYNNEI. CDR3 bases: TGTGCCAGCAGTGGGGGTGGGCAGCAAAATCAGCCCCAGCATTTT. Its translation is CASSGGGQQNQPQHF.

Ten or more counts support this clonotype. The chain has TRBV3-1 and TRBJ1-5; 7 bases line up with TRBD1. V was clipped by 1 base and J by 3 bases; unmatched bases: 3. CDR3 size: 15 residues. Germline V gene data show CDR1 as LGHDT and CDR2 as YNNKEL (reference sequence). The CDR3 region is CASSQGTGTNQPQHF. For the CDR3, the DNA is TGTGCCAGCAGCCAAGGGACAGGAACCAATCAGCCCCAGCATTTT.

V and J are TRBV3-1 and TRBJ2-7; D uncertain. V shed 3 bases and J shed 0 bases, with 3 bases lying between them. CDR1 is LGHDT and CDR2 is YNNKEL in the germline V gene (reference sequence). This CDR3 contains 12 residues. The CDR3 DNA reads TGTGCCAGCAGCCAGTACTCCTACGAGCAGTACTTC. Protein: CASSQYSYEQYF.

In this sample, this clonotype turned up many times. The chain uses TRBV28 and TRBJ2-3, with D perhaps TRBD1 (6 bases). The CDR3 loop spans 15 amino acids. The germline V gene encodes CDR1 MDHEN and CDR2 SYDVKM. Trimming removed 4 bases at V and 2 bases at J, with 13 bases between. The chain's CDR3 is CASSSGATPTDTQYF. The DNA for the CDR3 is TGTGCCAGCAGTTCAGGGGCTACCCCCACAGATACGCAGTATTTT.

This chain links TRBV6-1 with TRBJ1-2; the D is unclear. Germline CDR1 MNHNS, CDR2 SASEGT. Trimming cost V 6 bases and J 7 bases, with 18 bases left between them. The CDR3 consists of 14 residues. The CDR3 loop reads CASSQDPPLGGYTF. DNA of the CDR3: TGTGCCAGCAGCCAAGATCCTCCCCTGGGTGGCTACACCTTC.

There are a few counts of this clonotype. The chain is built from TRBV5-1 and TRBJ1-3; D gene unclear. This CDR3 is 16 amino acids long. CDR1 is SGHRS and CDR2 is YFSETQ in the germline V gene. Trimming cost V 3 bases and J 4 bases, with 17 bases left between them. CDR3: CASSSDRVLGGNTIYF. The CDR3 DNA reads TGCGCCAGCAGCTCAGACCGGGTCTTGGGAGGAAACACCATATATTTT.

The table lists this clonotype with many counts. V gene TRBV20-1 combines with J gene TRBJ2-7, with 7 bases fitting TRBD1. Germline CDR1 DFQATT, CDR2 SNEGSKA (reference sequence). Trimming took 3 bases from V and 4 from J; bases not matched to a gene: 12. The CDR3 is 15 amino acids. The CDR3 is CSASPGWGQRYEQYF. CDR3 nucleotides: TGCAGTGCTAGCCCGGGGTGGGGACAGCGATACGAGCAGTACTTC.

This clonotype has a count of ten or more. This chain joins TRBV7-3 and TRBJ2-1; D call uncertain. The CDR3 runs 13 residues. From germline, CDR1 is SGHTA and CDR2 FQGTGA. Trimming removed 5 bases from V and 10 bases from J, with 15 bases in between. CDR3 region: CASSGDGQREQFF. CDR3 nucleotide sequence: TGTGCCAGCAGCGGCGACGGGCAACGGGAGCAGTTCTTC.

There are many counts of this clonotype. J is TRBJ2-7 and V is TRBV11-2, with 11 bases aligning to TRBD2. Trimming cost V 4 bases and J 4 bases; bases outside gene matches: 3. The CDR3 is 14 residues long. Germline V lookup: CDR1 SGHAT, CDR2 FQNNGV. The CDR3 sequence is CASSYLAGGYEQYF. The DNA of the CDR3 is TGTGCCAGCAGCTACCTAGCGGGAGGATACGAGCAGTACTTC.

This clonotype was seen repeatedly, ten times or more. The chain is built from TRBV15 and TRBJ2-2; 7 bases are shared with TRBD1. Losses at the gene ends were 3 bases for V and 0 bases for J; bases not matched to a gene: 1. The CDR3 is 15 amino acids. Germline CDR1 is LNHNV and CDR2 is YYDKDF (reference sequence). CDR3 protein: CATSSGTANTGELFF. CDR3 DNA sequence: TGTGCCACCAGCAGCGGGACAGCGAACACCGGGGAGCTGTTTTTT.

This clonotype occurred many times. This rearrangement joins TRBV7-9 to TRBJ2-7; 13 nucleotides agree with TRBD2. The CDR3 covers 16 residues. V dropped 5 bases and J dropped 5; count of bases not matched to a gene: 9. In germline, CDR1 is SEHNR, CDR2 FQNEAQ (reference sequence). The CDR3 nucleotides read TGTGCCAGCAGCCTAGAGGGACTAGCGGGATCGGACGAGCAGTACGTC. This codes for CASSLEGLAGSDEQYV.

This clonotype was seen many times. The chain couples TRBV20-1 to TRBJ2-3; 13 bases are a match to TRBD2. Trimming removed 0 bases from V and 4 bases from J; junction bases left unmatched: 7. The CDR3 is 17 amino acids. CDR1 and CDR2 (germline): DFQATT, SNEGSKA (reference sequence). The CDR3 reads CSARDPTSGRAADTQYF. The CDR3 nucleotides are TGCAGTGCTAGAGACCCCACTAGCGGGAGGGCCGCAGATACGCAGTATTTT.